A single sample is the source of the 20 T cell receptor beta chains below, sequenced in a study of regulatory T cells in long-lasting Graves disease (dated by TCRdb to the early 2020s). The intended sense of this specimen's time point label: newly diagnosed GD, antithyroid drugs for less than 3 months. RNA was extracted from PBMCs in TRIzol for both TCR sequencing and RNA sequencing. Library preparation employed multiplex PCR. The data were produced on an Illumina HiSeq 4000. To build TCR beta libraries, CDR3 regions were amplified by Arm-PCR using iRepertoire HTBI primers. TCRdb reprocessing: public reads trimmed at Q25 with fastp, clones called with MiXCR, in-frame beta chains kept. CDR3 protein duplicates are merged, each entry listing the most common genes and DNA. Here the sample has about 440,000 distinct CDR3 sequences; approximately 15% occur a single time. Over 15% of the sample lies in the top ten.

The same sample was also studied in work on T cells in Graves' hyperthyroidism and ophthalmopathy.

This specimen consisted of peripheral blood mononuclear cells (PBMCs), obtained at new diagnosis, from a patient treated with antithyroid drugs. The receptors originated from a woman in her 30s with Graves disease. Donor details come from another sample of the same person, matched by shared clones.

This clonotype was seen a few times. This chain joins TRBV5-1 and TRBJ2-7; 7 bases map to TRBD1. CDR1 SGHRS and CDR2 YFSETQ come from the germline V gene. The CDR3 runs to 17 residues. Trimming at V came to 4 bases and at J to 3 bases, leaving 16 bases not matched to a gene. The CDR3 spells CASSILTGVVNFYEQYF. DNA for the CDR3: TGCGCCAGCAGCATTCTCACAGGGGTGGTTAATTTCTACGAGCAGTACTTC.

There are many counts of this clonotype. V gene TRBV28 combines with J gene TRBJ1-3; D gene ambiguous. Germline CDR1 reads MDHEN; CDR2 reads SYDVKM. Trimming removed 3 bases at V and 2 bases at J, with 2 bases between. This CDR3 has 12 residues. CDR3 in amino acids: CASSLTGNTIYF. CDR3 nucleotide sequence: TGTGCCAGCAGTTTGACTGGAAACACCATATATTTT.

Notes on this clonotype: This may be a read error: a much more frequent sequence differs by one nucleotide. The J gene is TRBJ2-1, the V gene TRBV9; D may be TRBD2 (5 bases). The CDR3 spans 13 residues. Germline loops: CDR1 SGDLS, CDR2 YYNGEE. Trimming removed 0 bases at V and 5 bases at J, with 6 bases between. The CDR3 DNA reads TGTGCCAGCAGCGTAGACGGGGACAATGAGCAGTTCTTC. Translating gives CASSVDGDNEQFF.

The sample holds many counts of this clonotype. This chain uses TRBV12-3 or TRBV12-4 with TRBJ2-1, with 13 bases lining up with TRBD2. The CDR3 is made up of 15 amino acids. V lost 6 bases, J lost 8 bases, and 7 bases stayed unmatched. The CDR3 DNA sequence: TGTGCCAGCAGACCTCCGGGACTAGCGGGACATGAGCAGTTCTTC. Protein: CASRPPGLAGHEQFF.

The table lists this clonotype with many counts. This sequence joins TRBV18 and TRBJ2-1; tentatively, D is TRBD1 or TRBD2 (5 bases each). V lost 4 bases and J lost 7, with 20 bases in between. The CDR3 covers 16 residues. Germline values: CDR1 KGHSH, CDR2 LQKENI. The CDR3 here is CASSRGYQREGNEQFF. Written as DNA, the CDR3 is TGTGCCAGCTCACGGGGGTACCAGCGCGAGGGGAATGAGCAGTTCTTC.

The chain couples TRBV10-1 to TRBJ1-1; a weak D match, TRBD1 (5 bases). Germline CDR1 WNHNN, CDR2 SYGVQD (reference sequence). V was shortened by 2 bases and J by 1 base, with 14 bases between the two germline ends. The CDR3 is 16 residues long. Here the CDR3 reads CASSELMGTENTEAFF. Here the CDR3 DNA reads TGCGCCAGCAGTGAGCTGATGGGGACCGAGAACACTGAAGCTTTCTTT.

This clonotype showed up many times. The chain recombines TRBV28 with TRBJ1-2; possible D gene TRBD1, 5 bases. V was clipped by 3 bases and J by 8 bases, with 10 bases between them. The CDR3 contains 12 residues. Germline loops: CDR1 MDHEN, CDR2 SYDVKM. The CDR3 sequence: CASSFEGSGYTF. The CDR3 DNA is TGTGCCAGCAGTTTTGAGGGGAGCGGCTACACCTTC.

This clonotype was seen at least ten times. The CDR3 region is CASSPQGANEQFF. The DNA of the CDR3 is TGTGCCAGCTCACCGCAGGGGGCAAATGAGCAGTTCTTC. The J gene is TRBJ2-1, the V gene TRBV18, with 8 bases aligning to TRBD1. The germline gives CDR1 KGHSH, CDR2 LQKENI. The V and J ends lost 3 bases and 7 bases, in that order; junction bases with no gene match: 2. This CDR3 has 13 residues.

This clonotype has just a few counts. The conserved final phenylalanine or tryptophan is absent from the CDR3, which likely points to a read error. The CDR3 protein is CASSLPGALGDTQYS. The CDR3 bases are TGTGCCAGCAGCTTACCCGGGGCCCTCGGGGATACGCAGTATTCT. The chain has TRBV11-3 and TRBJ2-3; D is tentatively TRBD1 or TRBD2 (5 bases each). This CDR3 has 15 amino acids. The germline V gene encodes CDR1 SGHNT and CDR2 YENEEA. The V gene lost 2 bases and the J gene lost 6 bases, with 15 bases spanning the gap.

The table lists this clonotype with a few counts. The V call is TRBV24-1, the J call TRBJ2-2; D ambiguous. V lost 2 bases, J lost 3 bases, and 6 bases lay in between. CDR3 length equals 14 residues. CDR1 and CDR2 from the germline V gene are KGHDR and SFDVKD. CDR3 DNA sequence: TGTGCCACCAGTGATTCCCTGCACACCGGGGAGCTGTTTTTT. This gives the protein CATSDSLHTGELFF.

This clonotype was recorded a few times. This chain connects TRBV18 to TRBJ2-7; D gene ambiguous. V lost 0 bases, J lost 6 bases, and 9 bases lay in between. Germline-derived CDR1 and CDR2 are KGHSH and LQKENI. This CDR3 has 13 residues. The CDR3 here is CASSPPGGGEQYF. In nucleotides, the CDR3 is TGTGCCAGCTCACCACCCGGCGGCGGCGAGCAGTACTTC. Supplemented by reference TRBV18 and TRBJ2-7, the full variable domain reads NAGVMQNPRHLVRRRGQEARLRCSPMKGHSHVYWYRQLPEEGLKFMVYLQKENIIDESGMPKERFSAEFPKEGPSILRIQQVVRGDSAAYFCASSPPGGGEQYFGPGTRLTVT.

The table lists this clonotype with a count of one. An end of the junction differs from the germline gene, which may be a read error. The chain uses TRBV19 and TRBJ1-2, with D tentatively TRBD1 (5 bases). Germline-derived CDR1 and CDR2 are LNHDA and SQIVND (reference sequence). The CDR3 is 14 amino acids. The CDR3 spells CAGSAPGPGNGYTF. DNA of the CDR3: TGTGCCGGTAGTGCTCCGGGACCCGGGAATGGCTACACCTTC. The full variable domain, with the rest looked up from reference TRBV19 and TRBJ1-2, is DGGITQSPKYLFRKEGQNVTLSCEQNLNHDAMYWYRQDPGQGLRLIYYSQIVNDFQKGDIAEGYSVSREKKESFPLTVTSAQKNPTAFYLCAGSAPGPGNGYTFGSGTRLTVV.

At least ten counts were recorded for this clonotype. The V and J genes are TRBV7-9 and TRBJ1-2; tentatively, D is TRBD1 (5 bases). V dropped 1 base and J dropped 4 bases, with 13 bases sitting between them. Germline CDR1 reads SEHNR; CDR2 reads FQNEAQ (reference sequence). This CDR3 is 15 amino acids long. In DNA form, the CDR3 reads TGTGCCAGCAGCTTAGGGAACTACAGGCGCTATGGCTACACCTTC. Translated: CASSLGNYRRYGYTF.

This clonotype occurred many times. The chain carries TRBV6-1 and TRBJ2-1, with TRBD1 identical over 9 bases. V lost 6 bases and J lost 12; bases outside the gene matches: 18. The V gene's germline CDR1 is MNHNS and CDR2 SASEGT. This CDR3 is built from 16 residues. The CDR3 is CASSSALGDRARGQFF. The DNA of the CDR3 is TGTGCCAGCAGCAGCGCACTCGGGGACAGGGCAAGGGGGCAGTTCTTC.

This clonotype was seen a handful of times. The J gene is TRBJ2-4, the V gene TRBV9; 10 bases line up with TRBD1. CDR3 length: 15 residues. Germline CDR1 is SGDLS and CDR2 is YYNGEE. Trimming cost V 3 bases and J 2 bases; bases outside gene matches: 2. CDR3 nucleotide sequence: TGTGCCAGCAGCGCGGGACAGGGGTCCAAAAACATTCAGTACTTC. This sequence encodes CASSAGQGSKNIQYF.

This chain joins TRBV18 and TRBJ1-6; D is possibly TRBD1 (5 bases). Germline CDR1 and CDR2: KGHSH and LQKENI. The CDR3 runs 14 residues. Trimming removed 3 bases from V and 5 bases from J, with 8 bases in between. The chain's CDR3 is CASSPKTDNSPLHF. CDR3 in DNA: TGTGCCAGCTCACCGAAGACAGATAATTCACCCCTCCACTTT.

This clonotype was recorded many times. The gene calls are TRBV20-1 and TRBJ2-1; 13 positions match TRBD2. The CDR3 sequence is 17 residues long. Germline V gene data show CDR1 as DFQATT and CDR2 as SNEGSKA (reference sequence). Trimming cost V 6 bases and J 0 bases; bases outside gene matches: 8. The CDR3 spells CSAPGLAGLSSYNEQFF. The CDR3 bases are TGCAGTGCCCCGGGACTAGCGGGATTGAGCTCCTACAATGAGCAGTTCTTC.

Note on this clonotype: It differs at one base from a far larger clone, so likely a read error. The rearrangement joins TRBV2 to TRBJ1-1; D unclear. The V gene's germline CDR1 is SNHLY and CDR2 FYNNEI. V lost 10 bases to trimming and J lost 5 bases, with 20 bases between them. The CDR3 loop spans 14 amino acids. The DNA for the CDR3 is TGTGCCACCTCACCCAATTTTGGGGAGACTGAAGCTTTCTTT. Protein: CATSPNFGETEAFF.

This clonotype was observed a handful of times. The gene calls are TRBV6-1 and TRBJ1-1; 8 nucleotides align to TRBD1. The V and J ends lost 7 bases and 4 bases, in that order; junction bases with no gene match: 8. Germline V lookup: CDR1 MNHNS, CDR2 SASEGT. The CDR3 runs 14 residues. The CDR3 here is CASNKKTGVTEAFF. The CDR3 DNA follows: TGTGCCAGCAATAAAAAGACAGGGGTCACTGAAGCTTTCTTT.

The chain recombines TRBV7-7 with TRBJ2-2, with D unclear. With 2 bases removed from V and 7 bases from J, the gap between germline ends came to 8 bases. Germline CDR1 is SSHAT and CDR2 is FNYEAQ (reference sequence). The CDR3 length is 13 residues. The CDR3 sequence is CASSLSSSGELFF. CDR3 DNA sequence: TGTGCCAGCAGCTTATCAAGCAGCGGGGAGCTGTTTTTT.